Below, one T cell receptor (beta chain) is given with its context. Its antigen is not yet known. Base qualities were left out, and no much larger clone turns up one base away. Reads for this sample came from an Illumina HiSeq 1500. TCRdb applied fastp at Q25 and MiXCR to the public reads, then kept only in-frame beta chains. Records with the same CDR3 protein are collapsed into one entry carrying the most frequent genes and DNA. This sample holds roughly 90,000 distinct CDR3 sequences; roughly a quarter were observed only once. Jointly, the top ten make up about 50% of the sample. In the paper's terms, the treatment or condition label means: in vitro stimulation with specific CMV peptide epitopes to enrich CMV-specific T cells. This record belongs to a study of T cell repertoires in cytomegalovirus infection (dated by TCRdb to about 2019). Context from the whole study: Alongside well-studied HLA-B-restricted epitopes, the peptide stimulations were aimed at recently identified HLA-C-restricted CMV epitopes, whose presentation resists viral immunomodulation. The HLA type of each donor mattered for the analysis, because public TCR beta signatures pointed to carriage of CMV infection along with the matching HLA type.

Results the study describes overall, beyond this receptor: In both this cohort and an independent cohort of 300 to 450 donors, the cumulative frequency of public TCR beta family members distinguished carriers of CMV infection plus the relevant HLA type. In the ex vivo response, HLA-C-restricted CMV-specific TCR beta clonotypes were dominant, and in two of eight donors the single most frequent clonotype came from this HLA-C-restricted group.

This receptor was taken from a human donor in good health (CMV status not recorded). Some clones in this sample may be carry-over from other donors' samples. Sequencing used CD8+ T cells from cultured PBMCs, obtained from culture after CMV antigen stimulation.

This receptor carries the CDR3 CAVGGRGTDTQYF. Read as DNA, the sequence is TGTGCCGTGGGGGGCCGGGGCACAGATACGCAGTATTTT. This chain is built from TRBV19 and TRBJ2-3; the D element could tentatively be TRBD1 or TRBD2, as 6 bases agree for each. Trimming costs V 11 bases and J 1 base, and their ends lie 13 bases apart. Spanning cysteine to phenylalanine, the CDR3 consists of 13 amino acids. The DNA shown is the 39-base CDR3, in frame from base 1. The germline V gene encodes CDR1 LNHDA and CDR2 SQIVND (reference sequence).